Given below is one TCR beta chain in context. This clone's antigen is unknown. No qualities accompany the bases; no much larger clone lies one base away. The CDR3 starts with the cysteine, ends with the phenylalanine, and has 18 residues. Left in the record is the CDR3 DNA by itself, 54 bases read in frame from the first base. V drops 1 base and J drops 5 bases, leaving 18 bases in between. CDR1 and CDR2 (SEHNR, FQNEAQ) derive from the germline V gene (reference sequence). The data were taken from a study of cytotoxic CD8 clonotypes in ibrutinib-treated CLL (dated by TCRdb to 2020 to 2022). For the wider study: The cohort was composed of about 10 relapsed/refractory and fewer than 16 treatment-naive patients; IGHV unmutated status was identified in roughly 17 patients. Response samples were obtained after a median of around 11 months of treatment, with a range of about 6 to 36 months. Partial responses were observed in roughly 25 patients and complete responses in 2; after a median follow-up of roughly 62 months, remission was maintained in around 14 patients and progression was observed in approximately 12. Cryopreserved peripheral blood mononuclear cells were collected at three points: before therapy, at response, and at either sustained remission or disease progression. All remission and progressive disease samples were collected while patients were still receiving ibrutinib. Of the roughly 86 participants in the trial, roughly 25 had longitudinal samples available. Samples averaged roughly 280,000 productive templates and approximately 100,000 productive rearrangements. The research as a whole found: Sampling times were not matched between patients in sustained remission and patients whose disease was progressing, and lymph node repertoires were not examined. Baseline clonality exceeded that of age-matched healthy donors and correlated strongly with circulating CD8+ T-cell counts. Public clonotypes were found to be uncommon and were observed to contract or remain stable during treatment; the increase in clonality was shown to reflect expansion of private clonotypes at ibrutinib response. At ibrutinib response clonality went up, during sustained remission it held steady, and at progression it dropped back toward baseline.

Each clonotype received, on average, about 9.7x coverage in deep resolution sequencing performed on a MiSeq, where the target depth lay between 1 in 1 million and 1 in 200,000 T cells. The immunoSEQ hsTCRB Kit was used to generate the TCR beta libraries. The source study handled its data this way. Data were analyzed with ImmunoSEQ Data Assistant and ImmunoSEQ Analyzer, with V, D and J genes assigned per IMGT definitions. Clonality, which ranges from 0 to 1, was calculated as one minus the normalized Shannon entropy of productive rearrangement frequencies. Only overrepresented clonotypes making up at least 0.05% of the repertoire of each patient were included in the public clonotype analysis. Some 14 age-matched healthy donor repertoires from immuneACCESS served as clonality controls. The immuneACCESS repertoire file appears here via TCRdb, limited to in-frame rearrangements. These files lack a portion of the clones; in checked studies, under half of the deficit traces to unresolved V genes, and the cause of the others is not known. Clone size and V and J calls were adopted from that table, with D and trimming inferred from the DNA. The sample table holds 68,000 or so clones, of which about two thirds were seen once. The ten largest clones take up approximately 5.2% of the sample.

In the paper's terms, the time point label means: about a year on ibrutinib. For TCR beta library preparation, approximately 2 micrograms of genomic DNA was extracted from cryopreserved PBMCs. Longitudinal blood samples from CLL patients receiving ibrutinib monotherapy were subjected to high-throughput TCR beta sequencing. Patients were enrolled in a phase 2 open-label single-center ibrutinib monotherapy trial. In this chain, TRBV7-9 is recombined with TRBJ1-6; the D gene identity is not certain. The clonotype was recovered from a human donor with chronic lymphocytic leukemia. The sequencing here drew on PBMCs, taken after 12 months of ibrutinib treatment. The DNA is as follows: TGTGCCAGCAGCTTAGAAGGTCCGTTTGGTCAGAATAATTCACCCCTCCACTTT. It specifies CASSLEGPFGQNNSPLHF.